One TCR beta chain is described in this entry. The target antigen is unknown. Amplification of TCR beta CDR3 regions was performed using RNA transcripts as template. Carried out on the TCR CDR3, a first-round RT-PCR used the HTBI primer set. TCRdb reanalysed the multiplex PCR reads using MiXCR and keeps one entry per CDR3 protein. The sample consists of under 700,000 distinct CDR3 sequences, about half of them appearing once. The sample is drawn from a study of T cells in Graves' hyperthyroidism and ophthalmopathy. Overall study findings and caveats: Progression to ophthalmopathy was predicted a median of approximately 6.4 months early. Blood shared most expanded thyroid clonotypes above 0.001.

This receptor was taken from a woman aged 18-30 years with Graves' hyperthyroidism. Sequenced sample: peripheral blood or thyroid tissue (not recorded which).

CDR3 sequence (DNA): TGTGCCATCAGCAGCCAAGAACCACAGACTCAAGAGACCCAGTACTTC. Protein sequence: CAISSQEPQTQETQYF. V gene TRBV10-3 combines with J gene TRBJ2-5, with no clear D. The CDR3 totals 16 residues. The V end was cut by 6 bases, the J end by 2 bases, with 19 bases between. In germline, CDR1 is ENHRY, CDR2 SYGVKD.